Listed here is a single TCR beta chain. Antigen unknown. These data belong to a study of cytomegalovirus exposure and HLA in healthy donors. PCR used 60 Vbeta primers and 13 Jbeta primers. Profiled with immunoSEQ multiplex PCR; TCRdb holds only in-frame clones, not every one. The table includes around 44,000 clones, roughly nine tenths detected once. Germline-derived CDR1 and CDR2 are MNHNS and SASEGT. The CDR3 has 18 amino acids. Unmatched junction bases numbered 11, after V lost 2 bases and J lost 3 bases. Findings of the study overall: TCR beta V- and J-gene trimming was later associated with a missense DCLRE1C variant. Among CMV-associated TCR beta chains, most appeared HLA-restricted in a later analysis. Most TCR beta V segments were productive about 90% or about 30% of the time in an earlier analysis. Specificity for CMV antigens was confirmed in vitro for a few of the CMV-associated chains.

The chain couples TRBV6-1 to TRBJ2-7; 12 bases are shared with TRBD2. Sequenced material: PBMCs. The receptor was isolated from a woman aged 40-49 years in good health and CMV-seropositive. CDR3 loop: CASSENPLLAGGLYEQYF. DNA for the CDR3: TGTGCCAGCAGTGAAAACCCCCTACTAGCGGGAGGCCTCTACGAGCAGTACTTC.